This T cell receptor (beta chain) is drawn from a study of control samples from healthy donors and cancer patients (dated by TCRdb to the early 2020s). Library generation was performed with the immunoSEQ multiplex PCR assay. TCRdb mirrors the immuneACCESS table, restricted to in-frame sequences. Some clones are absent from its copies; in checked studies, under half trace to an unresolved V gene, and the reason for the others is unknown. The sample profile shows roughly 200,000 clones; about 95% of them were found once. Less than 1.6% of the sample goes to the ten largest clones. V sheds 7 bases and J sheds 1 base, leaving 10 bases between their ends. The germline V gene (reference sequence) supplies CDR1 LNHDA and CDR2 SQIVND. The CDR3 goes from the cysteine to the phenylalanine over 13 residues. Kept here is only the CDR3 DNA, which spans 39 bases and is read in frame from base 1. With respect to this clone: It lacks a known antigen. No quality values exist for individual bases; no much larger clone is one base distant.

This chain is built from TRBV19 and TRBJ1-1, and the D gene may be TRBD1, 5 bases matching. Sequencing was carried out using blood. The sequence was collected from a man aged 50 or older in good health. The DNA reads TGTGCCAGTACTAAGGGGCAGAACACTGAAGCTTTCTTT. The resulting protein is CASTKGQNTEAFF. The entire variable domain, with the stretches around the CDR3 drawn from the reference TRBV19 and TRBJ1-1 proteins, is DGGITQSPKYLFRKEGQNVTLSCEQNLNHDAMYWYRQDPGQGLRLIYYSQIVNDFQKGDIAEGYSVSREKKESFPLTVTSAQKNPTAFYLCASTKGQNTEAFFGQGTRLTVV.